The TCR beta chain described here comes from a study of T cells in Graves' hyperthyroidism and ophthalmopathy. V was shortened by 2 bases and J by 2 bases, with 13 bases between the two germline ends. This CDR3 contains 15 residues. Germline assignment: CDR1 SGDLS and CDR2 YYNGEE. TCR beta CDR3 regions were amplified from RNA transcripts. First-round RT-PCR of the TCR CDR3 relied on the HTBI primer set. TCRdb called the multiplex PCR reads again in MiXCR, with one record for every CDR3 protein. The data contain a few hundred thousand distinct CDR3 sequences, about a sixth of them seen just once; the ten biggest clones take up roughly 6.6%.

The chain employs TRBV9 and TRBJ2-5, with D unclear. This sequence was found in a woman in her thirties with Graves' hyperthyroidism. Material for sequencing was blood. The CDR3 sequence: CASSVYNSLQETQYF. The CDR3 DNA follows: TGTGCCAGCAGCGTTTACAACTCCTTGCAAGAGACCCAGTACTTC.